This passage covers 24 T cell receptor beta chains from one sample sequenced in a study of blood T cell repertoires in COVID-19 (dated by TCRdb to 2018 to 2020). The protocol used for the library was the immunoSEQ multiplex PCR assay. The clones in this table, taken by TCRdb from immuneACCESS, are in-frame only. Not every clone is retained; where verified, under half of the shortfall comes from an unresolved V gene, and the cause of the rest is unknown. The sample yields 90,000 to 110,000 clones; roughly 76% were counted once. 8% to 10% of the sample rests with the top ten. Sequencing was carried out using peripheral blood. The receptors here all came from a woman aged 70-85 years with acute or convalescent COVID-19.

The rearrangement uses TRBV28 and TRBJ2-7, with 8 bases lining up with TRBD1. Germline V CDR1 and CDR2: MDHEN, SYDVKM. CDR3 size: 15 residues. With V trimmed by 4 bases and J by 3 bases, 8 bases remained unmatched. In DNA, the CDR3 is TGTGCCAGCAGTTCAAGACAGGGGCTGTACTACGAGCAGTACTTC. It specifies CASSSRQGLYYEQYF. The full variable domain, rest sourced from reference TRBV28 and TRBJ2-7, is DVKVTQSSRYLVKRTGEKVFLECVQDMDHENMFWYRQDPGLGLRLIYFSYDVKMKEKGDIPEGYSVSREKKERFSLILESASTNQTSMYLCASSSRQGLYYEQYFGPGTRLTVT.

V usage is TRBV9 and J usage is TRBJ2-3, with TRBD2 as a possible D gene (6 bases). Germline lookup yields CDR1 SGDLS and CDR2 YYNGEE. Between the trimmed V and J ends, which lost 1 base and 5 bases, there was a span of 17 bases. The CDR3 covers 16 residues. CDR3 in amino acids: CASSVSSVETEDTQYF. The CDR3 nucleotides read TGTGCCAGCAGCGTATCTAGCGTCGAGACCGAAGATACGCAGTATTTT.

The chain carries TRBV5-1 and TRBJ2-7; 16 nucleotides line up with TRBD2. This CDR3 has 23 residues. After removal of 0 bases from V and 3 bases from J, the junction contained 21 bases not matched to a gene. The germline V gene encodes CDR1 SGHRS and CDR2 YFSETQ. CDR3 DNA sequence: TGCGCCAGCAGCTTGGTACCCCTCAGGGGACTAGCGGGAGGGCCGAACCGGGGCTACGAGCAGTACTTC. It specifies CASSLVPLRGLAGGPNRGYEQYF.

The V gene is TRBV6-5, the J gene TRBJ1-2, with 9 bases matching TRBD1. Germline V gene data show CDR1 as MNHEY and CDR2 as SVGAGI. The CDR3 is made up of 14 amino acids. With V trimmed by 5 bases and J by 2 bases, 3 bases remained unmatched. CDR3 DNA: TGTGCCAGCAGTAGGGGGACAGGGAACTATGGCTACACCTTC. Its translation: CASSRGTGNYGYTF.

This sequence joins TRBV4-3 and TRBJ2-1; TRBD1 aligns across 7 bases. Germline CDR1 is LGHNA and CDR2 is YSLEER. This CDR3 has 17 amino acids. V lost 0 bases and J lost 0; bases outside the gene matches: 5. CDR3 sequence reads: CASSQDPPGGSYNEQFF. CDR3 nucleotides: TGCGCCAGCAGCCAAGATCCCCCAGGGGGCTCCTACAATGAGCAGTTCTTC.

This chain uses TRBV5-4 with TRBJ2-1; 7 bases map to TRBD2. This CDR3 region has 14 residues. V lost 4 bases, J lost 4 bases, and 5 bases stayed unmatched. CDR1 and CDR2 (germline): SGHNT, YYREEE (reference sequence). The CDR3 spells CASSQPGGYNEQFF. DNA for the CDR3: TGTGCCAGCAGCCAGCCGGGGGGTTACAATGAGCAGTTCTTC.

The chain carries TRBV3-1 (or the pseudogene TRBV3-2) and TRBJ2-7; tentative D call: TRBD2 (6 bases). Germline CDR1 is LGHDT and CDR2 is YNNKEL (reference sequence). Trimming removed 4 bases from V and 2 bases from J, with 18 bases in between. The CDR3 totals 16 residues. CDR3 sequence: CASSPEVRGGTYEQYF. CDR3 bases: TGTGCCAGCAGCCCCGAGGTAAGGGGAGGCACCTACGAGCAGTACTTC.

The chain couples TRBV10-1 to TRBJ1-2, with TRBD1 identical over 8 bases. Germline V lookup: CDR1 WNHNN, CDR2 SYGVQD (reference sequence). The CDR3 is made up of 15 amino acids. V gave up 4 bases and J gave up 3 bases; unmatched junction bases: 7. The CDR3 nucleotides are TGCGCCAGCAGTGGGACAGGGAACTATCACTATGGCTACACCTTC. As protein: CASSGTGNYHYGYTF.

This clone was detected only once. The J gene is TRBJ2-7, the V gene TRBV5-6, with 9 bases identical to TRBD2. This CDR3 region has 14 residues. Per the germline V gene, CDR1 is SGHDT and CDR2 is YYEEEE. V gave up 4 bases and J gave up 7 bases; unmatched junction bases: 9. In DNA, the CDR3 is TGTGCCAGCAGCCAGCGGGGGGCAGCGGGGGAGCAGTACTTC. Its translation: CASSQRGAAGEQYF. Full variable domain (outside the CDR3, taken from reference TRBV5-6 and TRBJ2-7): DAGVTQSPTHLIKTRGQQVTLRCSPKSGHDTVSWYQQALGQGPQFIFQYYEEEERQRGNFPDRFSGHQFPNYSSELNVNALLLGDSALYLCASSQRGAAGEQYFGPGTRLTVT.

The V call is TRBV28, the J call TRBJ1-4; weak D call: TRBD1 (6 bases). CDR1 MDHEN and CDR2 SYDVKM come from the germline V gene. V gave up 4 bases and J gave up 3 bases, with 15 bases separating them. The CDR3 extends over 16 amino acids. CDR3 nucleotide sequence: TGTGCCAGCAGTTCCTTGAGGGGGATGCCTAATGAAAAACTGTTTTTT. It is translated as CASSSLRGMPNEKLFF.

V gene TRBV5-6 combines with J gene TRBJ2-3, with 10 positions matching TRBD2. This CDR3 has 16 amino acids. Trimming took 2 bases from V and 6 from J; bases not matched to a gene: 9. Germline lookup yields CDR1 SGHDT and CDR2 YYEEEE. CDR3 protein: CASSFQGLAGADTQYF. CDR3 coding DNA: TGTGCCAGCAGCTTTCAGGGGCTAGCGGGAGCGGATACGCAGTATTTT. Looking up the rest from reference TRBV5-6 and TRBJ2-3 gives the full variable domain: DAGVTQSPTHLIKTRGQQVTLRCSPKSGHDTVSWYQQALGQGPQFIFQYYEEEERQRGNFPDRFSGHQFPNYSSELNVNALLLGDSALYLCASSFQGLAGADTQYFGPGTRLTVL.

CDR3 region: CASSHDRANQPQHF. CDR3 DNA: TGTGCCAGCAGCCATGACAGGGCCAATCAGCCCCAGCATTTT. The rearrangement links TRBV13 to TRBJ1-5; 7 nucleotides line up with TRBD1. CDR3 length equals 14 residues. V trimming: 5 bases; J trimming: 3 bases; junction bases outside the gene matches: 4. Germline-derived CDR1 and CDR2 are PRHDT and FYEKMQ (reference sequence). The full variable domain, in which reference TRBV13 and TRBJ1-5 provide the parts outside the CDR3, is AAGVIQSPRHLIKEKRETATLKCYPIPRHDTVYWYQQGPGQDPQFLISFYEKMQSDKGSIPDRFSAQQFSDYHSELNMSSLELGDSALYFCASSHDRANQPQHFGDGTRLSIL.

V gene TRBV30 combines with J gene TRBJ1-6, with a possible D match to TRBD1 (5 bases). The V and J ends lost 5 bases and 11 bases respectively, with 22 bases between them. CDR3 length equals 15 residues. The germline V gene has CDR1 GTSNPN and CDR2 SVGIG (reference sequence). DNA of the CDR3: TGTGCCTGGGTCGCCGGGACTCCCGGATTCGCACCCCTCCACTTT. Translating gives CAWVAGTPGFAPLHF. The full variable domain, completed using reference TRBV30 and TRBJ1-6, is SQTIHQWPATLVQPVGSPLSLECTVEGTSNPNLYWYRQAAGRGLQLLFYSVGIGQISSEVPQNLSASRPQDRQFILSSKKLLLSDSGFYLCAWVAGTPGFAPLHFGNGTRLTVT.

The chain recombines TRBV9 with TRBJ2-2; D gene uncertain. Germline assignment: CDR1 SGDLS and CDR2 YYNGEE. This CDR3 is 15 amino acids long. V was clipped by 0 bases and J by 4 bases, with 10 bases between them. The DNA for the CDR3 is TGTGCCAGCAGCGTAGGAGCCGACTCCACCGGGGAGCTGTTTTTT. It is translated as CASSVGADSTGELFF.

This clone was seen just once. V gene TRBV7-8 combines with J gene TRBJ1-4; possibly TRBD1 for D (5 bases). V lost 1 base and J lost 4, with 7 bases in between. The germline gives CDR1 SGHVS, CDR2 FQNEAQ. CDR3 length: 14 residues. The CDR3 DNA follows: TGTGCCAGCAGCTTAGGACAGAGTAATGAAAAACTGTTTTTT. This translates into CASSLGQSNEKLFF.

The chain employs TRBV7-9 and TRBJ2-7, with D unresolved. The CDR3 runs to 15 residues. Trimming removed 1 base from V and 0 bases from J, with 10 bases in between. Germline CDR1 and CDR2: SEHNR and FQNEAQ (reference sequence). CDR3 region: CASSLVGSTSYEQYF. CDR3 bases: TGTGCCAGCAGCTTAGTTGGTAGCACCTCCTACGAGCAGTACTTC.

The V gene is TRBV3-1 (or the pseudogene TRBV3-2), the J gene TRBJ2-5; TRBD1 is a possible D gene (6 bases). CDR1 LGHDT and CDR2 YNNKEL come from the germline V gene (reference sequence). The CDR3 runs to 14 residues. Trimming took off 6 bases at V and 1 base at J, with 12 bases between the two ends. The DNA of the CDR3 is TGTGCCAGCAGTCTTTGGGGGCCCCAAGAGACCCAGTACTTC. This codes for CASSLWGPQETQYF.

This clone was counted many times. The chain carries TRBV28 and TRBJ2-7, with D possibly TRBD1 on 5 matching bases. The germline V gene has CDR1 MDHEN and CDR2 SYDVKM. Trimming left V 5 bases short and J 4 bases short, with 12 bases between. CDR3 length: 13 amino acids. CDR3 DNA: TGTGCCAGCAGTCAAGGTCACAGGTACGAGCAGTACTTC. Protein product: CASSQGHRYEQYF.

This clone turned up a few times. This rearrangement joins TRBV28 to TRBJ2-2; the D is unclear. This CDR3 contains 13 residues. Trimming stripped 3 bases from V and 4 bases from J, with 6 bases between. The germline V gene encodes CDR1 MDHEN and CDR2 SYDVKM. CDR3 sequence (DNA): TGTGCCAGCAGTTTTTTAGCCACCGGGGAGCTGTTTTTT. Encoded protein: CASSFLATGELFF.

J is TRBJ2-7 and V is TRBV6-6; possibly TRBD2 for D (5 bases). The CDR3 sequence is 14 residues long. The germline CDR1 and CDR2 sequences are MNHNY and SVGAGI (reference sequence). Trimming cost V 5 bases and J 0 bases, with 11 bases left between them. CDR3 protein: CASSGRGSSYEQYF. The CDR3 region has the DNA TGTGCCAGCAGTGGGCGAGGGAGCTCCTACGAGCAGTACTTC.

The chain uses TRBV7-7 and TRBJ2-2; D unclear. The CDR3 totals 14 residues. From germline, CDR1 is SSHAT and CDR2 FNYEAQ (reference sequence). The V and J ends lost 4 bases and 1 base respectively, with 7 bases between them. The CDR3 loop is CASSSDLNTGELFF. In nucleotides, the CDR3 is TGTGCCAGCAGCTCCGACTTGAACACCGGGGAGCTGTTTTTT. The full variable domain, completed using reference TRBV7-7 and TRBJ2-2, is GAGVSQSPRYKVTKRGQDVTLRCDPISSHATLYWYQQALGQGPEFLTYFNYEAQPDKSGLPSDRFSAERPEGSISTLTIQRTEQRDSAMYRCASSSDLNTGELFFGEGSRLTVL.

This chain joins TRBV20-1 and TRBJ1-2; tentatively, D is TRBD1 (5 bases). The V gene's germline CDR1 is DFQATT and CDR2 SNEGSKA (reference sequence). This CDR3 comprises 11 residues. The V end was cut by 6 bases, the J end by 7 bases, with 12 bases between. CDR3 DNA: TGCAGTGCCCCAAAGGGGTCTGGCTACACCTTC. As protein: CSAPKGSGYTF.

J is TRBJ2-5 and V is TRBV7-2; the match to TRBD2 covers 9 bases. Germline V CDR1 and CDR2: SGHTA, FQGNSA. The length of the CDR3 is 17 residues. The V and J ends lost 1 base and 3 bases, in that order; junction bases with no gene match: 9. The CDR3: CASSLVRLAGKEETQYF. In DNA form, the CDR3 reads TGTGCCAGCAGCTTAGTAAGGCTAGCGGGGAAGGAAGAGACCCAGTACTTC.

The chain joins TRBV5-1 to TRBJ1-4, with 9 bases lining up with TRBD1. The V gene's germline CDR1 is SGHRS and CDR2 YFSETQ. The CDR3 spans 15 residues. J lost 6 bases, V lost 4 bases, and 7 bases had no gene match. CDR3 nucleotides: TGCGCCAGCAGCCCTACGGGACAGGGTGATGAAAAACTGTTTTTT. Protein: CASSPTGQGDEKLFF.